The 20 T cell receptor beta chains in this list originate from one sample, sequenced in a study of beta chain features in type 1 diabetes. Reverse transcribing all isolated RNA meant expressed TCRB transcripts were sequenced. The table came from immunoSEQ multiplex PCR; TCRdb's copy has only in-frame clones and leaves some out. The table records roughly 170,000 clones, approximately 13% of them present only once. Sample: central memory CD4+ T cells from blood. The receptors shown here come from a woman aged 18-35 years in good health.

This chain joins TRBV15 and TRBJ2-5; D gene ambiguous. With 0 bases removed from V and 2 bases from J, the gap between germline ends came to 7 bases. CDR3 length equals 14 residues. The germline CDR1 and CDR2 sequences are LNHNV and YYDKDF (reference sequence). CDR3 coding DNA: TGTGCCACCAGCAGAGATGCGACTCAAGAGACCCAGTACTTC. Protein product: CATSRDATQETQYF.

The chain is built from TRBV5-1 and TRBJ1-2; 7 nucleotides line up with TRBD1. The CDR3 contains 14 residues. Germline V gene data show CDR1 as SGHRS and CDR2 as YFSETQ. Trimming removed 0 bases from V and 7 bases from J; junction bases left unmatched: 6. DNA for the CDR3: TGCGCCAGCAGCTTGGCCGGTAGGGGGCCTGGCTACACCTTC. It is translated as CASSLAGRGPGYTF.

This clone was recorded only once. The genes are TRBV20-1 and TRBJ1-1; D is undetermined. This CDR3 has 11 residues. V dropped 6 bases and J dropped 1 base, with 6 bases sitting between them. Per the germline V gene, CDR1 is DFQATT and CDR2 is SNEGSKA (reference sequence). The chain's CDR3 is CSATKNTEAFF. DNA of the CDR3: TGCAGTGCGACAAAGAACACTGAAGCTTTCTTT.

The CDR3 protein is CASSPTRTGLETQYF. The CDR3 DNA sequence: TGTGCCAGCAGCCCCACCCGGACAGGGCTGGAGACCCAGTACTTC. The chain recombines TRBV11-2 with TRBJ2-5; 8 bases align to TRBD1. This CDR3 contains 15 residues. Germline CDR1 is SGHAT and CDR2 is FQNNGV. The V and J ends lost 5 bases and 5 bases, in that order; junction bases with no gene match: 10.

This clone was counted a few times. This chain joins TRBV2 and TRBJ2-7; 13 bases are a match to TRBD2. The CDR3 runs to 15 residues. The J segment lost 5 bases and the V segment lost 4 bases, leaving 5 bases of the junction unmatched. From germline, CDR1 is SNHLY and CDR2 FYNNEI. DNA of the CDR3: TGTGCCAGCAGTGGGACTAGCGGGAGAGACAACGAGCAGTACTTC. It translates to CASSGTSGRDNEQYF.

This clone was seen a handful of times. V gene TRBV5-6 combines with J gene TRBJ1-1, with TRBD1 identical over 7 bases. The CDR3 sequence is 14 residues long. CDR1 SGHDT and CDR2 YYEEEE come from the germline V gene. With 5 bases clipped from V and 5 bases from J, the junction kept 9 bases outside the gene matches. DNA for the CDR3: TGTGCCAGCAGTTCGGACAGGCGGTGGACTGAAGCTTTCTTT. Its protein product is CASSSDRRWTEAFF.

This clone turned up a few times. The chain joins TRBV10-3 to TRBJ1-1; 9 bases are shared with TRBD1. CDR1 and CDR2 (germline): ENHRY, SYGVKD. The CDR3 sequence is 15 residues long. The ends lost 6 bases at V and 4 bases at J; junction bases unmatched: 9. The CDR3 DNA sequence: TGTGCCATCAGCGGGGGCAGACAGGGGGGCACTGAAGCTTTCTTT. It translates to CAISGGRQGGTEAFF.

This clone appeared a few times. J is TRBJ2-1 and V is TRBV11-2; the D is unclear. Trimming cost V 5 bases and J 5 bases, with 10 bases left between them. There are 13 residues in the CDR3. In germline, CDR1 is SGHAT, CDR2 FQNNGV. In DNA, the CDR3 is TGTGCCAGCAGCAAAGCAAACCACAATGAGCAGTTCTTC. Protein product: CASSKANHNEQFF.

V is TRBV7-9 and J is TRBJ2-1, with D perhaps matching TRBD1 (6 bases). CDR3 length: 15 amino acids. V was pared by 5 bases and J by 0 bases, with 11 bases between. Germline assignment: CDR1 SEHNR and CDR2 FQNEAQ (reference sequence). CDR3 sequence reads: CASSPRGSSYNEQFF. CDR3 DNA sequence: TGTGCCAGCAGCCCTAGGGGGAGCTCCTACAATGAGCAGTTCTTC. Looking up the rest from reference TRBV7-9 and TRBJ2-1 gives the full variable domain: DTGVSQNPRHKITKRGQNVTFRCDPISEHNRLYWYRQTLGQGPEFLTYFQNEAQLEKSRLLSDRFSAERPKGSFSTLEIQRTEQGDSAMYLCASSPRGSSYNEQFFGPGTRLTVL.

J is TRBJ1-2 and V is TRBV7-2; 9 positions agree with TRBD1. The CDR3 consists of 13 residues. Germline CDR1 SGHTA, CDR2 FQGNSA. After removal of 1 base from V and 10 bases from J, the junction contained 4 bases not matched to a gene. DNA of the CDR3: TGTGCCAGCAGCTTAGGGTGGGACAGGGACTACACCTTC. This translates into CASSLGWDRDYTF.

The V and J genes are TRBV27 and TRBJ2-5; 7 nucleotides agree with TRBD1. The V gene end was trimmed by 3 bases and the J gene end by 5 bases; junction bases not matched to a gene: 6. Germline CDR1 and CDR2: MNHEY and SMNVEV (reference sequence). The CDR3 totals 14 residues. The CDR3 region has the DNA TGTGCCAGCAGTTTTCCGGACAGGCGGGAGACCCAGTACTTC. Its translation: CASSFPDRRETQYF.

The chain is built from TRBV18 and TRBJ2-5; 10 bases align to TRBD2. V shed 10 bases, J shed 4 bases, and the junction held 12 bases outside the gene matches. The germline gives CDR1 KGHSH, CDR2 LQKENI. This CDR3 comprises 15 residues. The CDR3 DNA reads as TGTGCCACCACGGCTAGCGGGAGCTGGGGAGAGACCCAGTACTTC. It codes for CATTASGSWGETQYF.

This chain joins TRBV29-1 and TRBJ1-5; D remains unclear. V was clipped by 4 bases and J by 5 bases, with 15 bases between them. The CDR3 contains 14 residues. Germline assignment: CDR1 SQVTM and CDR2 ANQGSEA. CDR3 DNA: TGCAGCGTTGTCTTATCAGGCCTCGATCAGCCCCAGCATTTT. Translated: CSVVLSGLDQPQHF.

The sample holds many counts of this clone. The chain couples TRBV29-1 to TRBJ1-2, with 12 bases lining up with TRBD1. CDR3 length: 14 amino acids. The V segment lost 6 bases and the J segment 7 bases; nucleotides outside the gene matches: 9. Germline V gene lookup returns CDR1 SQVTM and CDR2 ANQGSEA. The CDR3 DNA is TGCAGCGTCACCCCGGGACAGGGGGCGCCTGGCTACACCTTC. It specifies CSVTPGQGAPGYTF.

This clone was observed a few times. In DNA form, the CDR3 reads TGTGCCAGGGGGGGCCCCGGGACAGGGACCTACGAGCAGTACTTC. This translates into CARGGPGTGTYEQYF. This sequence joins TRBV25-1 and TRBJ2-7, with 9 bases identical to TRBD1. Per germline, CDR1 MGHDK and CDR2 SYGVNS. The junction had 11 bases not matched to a gene; V was cut back by 9 bases and J by 2 bases. The CDR3 runs to 15 residues.

V usage is TRBV18 and J usage is TRBJ2-1; D not resolved. With 0 bases removed from V and 1 base from J, the gap between germline ends came to 10 bases. This CDR3 spans 16 amino acids. Germline V gene lookup returns CDR1 KGHSH and CDR2 LQKENI. The CDR3 protein is CASSPPRHPSYNEQFF. As DNA, the CDR3 is TGTGCCAGCTCACCACCGCGGCATCCTTCCTACAATGAGCAGTTCTTC.

This rearrangement joins TRBV5-4 to TRBJ1-2; D ambiguous. V lost 4 bases, J lost 5 bases, and 21 bases lay in between. The CDR3 contains 16 residues. Germline V gene data show CDR1 as SGHNT and CDR2 as YYREEE (reference sequence). The CDR3 DNA reads as TGTGCCAGCAGCCTATATAGTCAGGTCGGAAGATATGGCTACACCTTC. It is translated as CASSLYSQVGRYGYTF.

This clone was seen a single time. CDR3 bases: TGCGCCAGCAGCCCACGATTGGCCGGACTAAGATCACCGAGCACAGATACGCAGTATTTT. Encoded protein: CASSPRLAGLRSPSTDTQYF. The V call is TRBV4-1, the J call TRBJ2-3; D perhaps matches TRBD2 (6 bases). CDR1 is MGHRA, CDR2 YSYEKL, per germline. V dropped 4 bases and J dropped 0 bases, with 26 bases sitting between them. The length of the CDR3 is 20 residues.

This clone was seen many times. V usage is TRBV29-1 and J usage is TRBJ2-5; 8 bases are shared with TRBD1. Unmatched junction bases numbered 6, after V lost 6 bases and J lost 6 bases. Germline lookup yields CDR1 SQVTM and CDR2 ANQGSEA. The CDR3 consists of 12 residues. DNA for the CDR3: TGCAGCGTAGTGGACAGGGTGAAGACCCAGTACTTC. Translated: CSVVDRVKTQYF.

The genes are TRBV7-9 and TRBJ2-1, with D uncertain. V lost 1 base, J lost 9 bases, and 16 bases lay in between. The CDR3 is made up of 15 amino acids. The germline V gene has CDR1 SEHNR and CDR2 FQNEAQ (reference sequence). CDR3 sequence (DNA): TGTGCCAGCAGCTTAGTCAGACCGACCGCGGCTGAGCAGTTCTTC. It translates to CASSLVRPTAAEQFF.